This T cell receptor beta chain was profiled in a study of neurological immune-mediated disorders. Time point reported: longitudinal time-point 3. Unsorted libraries were generated from 2 million PBMCs. These cells had been stored in RNAlater at -80 C. Between the trimmed V and J ends, which lost 4 bases and 1 base, there was a span of 7 bases. There are 13 residues in the CDR3. Germline V gives CDR1 SGHRS, CDR2 YFSETQ. This clonotype was observed many times. TCRdb independently ran MiXCR on the 5' RACE reads; one entry per CDR3 protein. This sample has around 53,000 distinct CDR3 sequences, with more than 7% found just once.

The chain carries TRBV5-1 and TRBJ2-3, with D uncertain. The clonotype originates from a woman between 40 and 55 years old in good health. Material for sequencing was PBMCs. CDR3 loop: CASSEEGTDTQYF. The CDR3 nucleotides are TGCGCCAGCAGCGAAGAGGGCACAGATACGCAGTATTTT. Looking up the rest from reference TRBV5-1 and TRBJ2-3 gives the full variable domain: KAGVTQTPRYLIKTRGQQVTLSCSPISGHRSVSWYQQTPGQGLQFLFEYFSETQRNKGNFPGRFSGRQFSNSRSEMNVSTLELGDSALYLCASSEEGTDTQYFGPGTRLTVL.